Following are 22 T cell receptor beta chains from one sample sequenced in a study of T cell responses to AZD1222 COVID-19 vaccine. Some clones are missing from TCRdb's copy, which holds only in-frame ones; the method was immunoSEQ multiplex PCR. This table holds 150,000 or so clones, roughly 90% found once. This sample comprised peripheral blood, obtained on day 0 of AZD1222 vaccination. The receptors were gathered from an adult in good health.

This clone was counted only a few times. An end of the junction differs from the germline gene, which may be a read error. CDR3 in amino acids: CASTQGTGHFATNEKLFF. As DNA, the CDR3 is TGCGCCAGCACCCAAGGGACAGGCCATTTTGCAACTAATGAAAAACTGTTTTTT. The V call is TRBV4-1, the J call TRBJ1-4; 8 bases fit TRBD1. This CDR3 region has 18 residues. Per germline, CDR1 MGHRA and CDR2 YSYEKL.

This clone was seen just once. The V and J genes are TRBV7-6 and TRBJ1-4, with D maybe TRBD1 (5 bases). Germline CDR1 is SGHVS and CDR2 is FNYEAQ. The V end lost 2 bases, the J end lost 0 bases, and 16 bases lay between the germline ends. This CDR3 contains 18 residues. CDR3 protein: CASSLRAGKGATNEKLFF. CDR3 bases: TGTGCCAGCAGCTTACGGGCAGGGAAGGGAGCAACTAATGAAAAACTGTTTTTT.

The chain joins TRBV6-1 to TRBJ2-1; D call uncertain. V gave up 0 bases and J gave up 0 bases, with 9 bases separating them. Germline CDR1 and CDR2: MNHNS and SASEGT. The CDR3 has 16 amino acids. DNA for the CDR3: TGTGCCAGCAGTGAAGCGGTGGGCAGCTCCTACAATGAGCAGTTCTTC. Its translation: CASSEAVGSSYNEQFF.

The count of this clone is one. The CDR3 DNA sequence: TGTGCCAGTACCGACTTAACCCAGGGATCACCCCTCCACTTT. Encoded protein: CASTDLTQGSPLHF. This chain connects TRBV19 to TRBJ1-6; D perhaps matches TRBD1 (5 bases). Trimming stripped 7 bases from V and 10 bases from J, with 17 bases between. CDR3 length: 14 amino acids. CDR1 and CDR2 from the germline V gene are LNHDA and SQIVND (reference sequence). The entire variable domain, with the rest obtained from reference TRBV19 and TRBJ1-6, is as follows: DGGITQSPKYLFRKEGQNVTLSCEQNLNHDAMYWYRQDPGQGLRLIYYSQIVNDFQKGDIAEGYSVSREKKESFPLTVTSAQKNPTAFYLCASTDLTQGSPLHFGNGTRLTVT.

The chain is built from TRBV3-1 (or the pseudogene TRBV3-2) and TRBJ1-5, with D perhaps TRBD1 (6 bases). The V gene lost 4 bases and the J gene lost 3 bases, with 10 bases spanning the gap. This CDR3 comprises 14 residues. Germline V CDR1 and CDR2: LGHDT, YNNKEL (reference sequence). The CDR3 here is CASSPRDTNQPQHF. CDR3 DNA sequence: TGTGCCAGCAGCCCCCGGGACACCAATCAGCCCCAGCATTTT.

This chain joins TRBV10-3 and TRBJ1-2; TRBD1 might be the D (5 bases). This CDR3 has 14 residues. The germline V and J ends were trimmed by 0 bases and 6 bases, with 11 bases remaining between them. Germline lookup yields CDR1 ENHRY and CDR2 SYGVKD. The chain's CDR3 is CAISESGQGDGYTF. CDR3 nucleotides: TGTGCCATCAGTGAGTCAGGGCAGGGAGATGGCTACACCTTC.

This clone was observed a single time. The rearrangement joins TRBV7-9 to TRBJ2-1, with D possibly matching TRBD2 (6 bases). The CDR3 length is 14 residues. Germline V gives CDR1 SEHNR, CDR2 FQNEAQ (reference sequence). V lost 3 bases and J 6 bases, leaving 12 bases between the germline ends. The CDR3 region has the DNA TGTGCCAGCAGCTTTAGCGGCGATTCCAATGAGCAGTTCTTC. It encodes CASSFSGDSNEQFF.

The rearrangement links TRBV6-1 to TRBJ1-6; 7 bases agree with TRBD1. CDR3 length equals 15 residues. The V gene end was trimmed by 3 bases and the J gene end by 8 bases; junction bases not matched to a gene: 7. Germline CDR1 reads MNHNS; CDR2 reads SASEGT. CDR3 nucleotides: TGTGCCAGCAGTGAGCTAGGGGGCGTGGATTCACCCCTCCACTTT. It translates to CASSELGGVDSPLHF.

The gene calls are TRBV10-3 and TRBJ1-5; weak D call: TRBD1 (6 bases). Trimming took off 7 bases at V and 5 bases at J, with 15 bases between the two ends. Germline V CDR1 and CDR2: ENHRY, SYGVKD. This CDR3 is 14 amino acids long. The CDR3: CAINDQGSDQPQHF. DNA of the CDR3: TGTGCCATCAATGACCAGGGGTCGGATCAGCCCCAGCATTTT.

J is TRBJ1-5 and V is TRBV7-2; a weak D match, TRBD1 (6 bases). Trimming took off 4 bases at V and 7 bases at J, with 11 bases between the two ends. The CDR3 has 13 residues. Per germline, CDR1 SGHTA and CDR2 FQGNSA. The DNA of the CDR3 is TGTGCCAGCAGCTCGTACAGGGACCAGCCCCAGCATTTT. Amino acids: CASSSYRDQPQHF.

This rearrangement joins TRBV19 to TRBJ1-1; the D is unclear. Germline CDR1 and CDR2: LNHDA and SQIVND (reference sequence). This CDR3 is built from 16 residues. Trimming cost V 3 bases and J 5 bases, with 19 bases left between them. CDR3 loop: CASSIFGPQRRTEAFF. The CDR3 DNA reads as TGTGCCAGTAGTATTTTTGGGCCACAAAGGAGGACTGAAGCTTTCTTT.

The V call is TRBV19, the J call TRBJ2-5, with D hard to call. Trimming pared 7 bases from V and 3 bases from J, leaving 6 bases between. Germline V lookup: CDR1 LNHDA, CDR2 SQIVND (reference sequence). This CDR3 is 11 amino acids long. CDR3 coding DNA: TGTGCCAGTACCCACAAAGAGACCCAGTACTTC. This translates into CASTHKETQYF.

V and J are TRBV6-4 and TRBJ1-2; maybe TRBD1 (5 bases). Trimming cost V 2 bases and J 4 bases, with 17 bases left between them. The CDR3 is 16 amino acids. From germline, CDR1 is MRHNA and CDR2 SNTAGT. The CDR3 coding sequence is TGTGCCAGCAGTGACAGGGGCTCTCCTGACGCCTATGGCTACACCTTC. It codes for CASSDRGSPDAYGYTF.

J is TRBJ2-2 and V is TRBV5-6; TRBD1 might be the D (6 bases). CDR3 length: 17 residues. V lost 0 bases and J 0 bases, leaving 12 bases between the germline ends. Germline V lookup: CDR1 SGHDT, CDR2 YYEEEE. The CDR3 DNA follows: TGTGCCAGCAGCTTGGGACGACAGGACTCGAACACCGGGGAGCTGTTTTTT. Amino acid sequence: CASSLGRQDSNTGELFF.

V gene TRBV7-3 combines with J gene TRBJ1-3; no definite D call. The CDR3 has 13 amino acids. V was pared by 1 base and J by 8 bases, with 9 bases between. CDR1 is SGHTA, CDR2 FQGTGA, per germline. This chain's CDR3 is CASSLNRGDTIYF. Here the CDR3 DNA reads TGTGCCAGCAGCTTAAATCGGGGAGACACCATATATTTT.

CDR3 protein: CASSWGGAYGYTF. CDR3 coding DNA: TGTGCCAGCAGCTGGGGGGGGGCCTATGGCTACACCTTC. This sequence joins TRBV5-4 and TRBJ1-2, with TRBD1 as a possible D gene (6 bases). Germline-derived CDR1 and CDR2 are SGHNT and YYREEE (reference sequence). The CDR3 is 13 amino acids. V dropped 3 bases and J dropped 4 bases, with 10 bases sitting between them.

The rearrangement links TRBV7-2 to TRBJ2-4; 9 positions agree with TRBD1. The J segment lost 3 bases and the V segment lost 4 bases, leaving 7 bases of the junction unmatched. Germline values: CDR1 SGHTA, CDR2 FQGNSA. This CDR3 is built from 16 residues. CDR3 loop: CASSSGQGRVKNIQYF. DNA for the CDR3: TGTGCCAGCAGCTCAGGACAGGGGCGGGTCAAAAACATTCAGTACTTC.

J is TRBJ1-2 and V is TRBV12-5; D perhaps matches TRBD1 (5 bases). V lost 3 bases, J lost 6 bases, and 8 bases lay in between. CDR1 LGHNT and CDR2 FRNRAP come from the germline V gene. The CDR3 runs to 12 residues. Here the CDR3 DNA reads TGTGCTAGTGGTTTAGGAGGGGATGGCTACACCTTC. Its protein product is CASGLGGDGYTF.

V gene TRBV6-5 combines with J gene TRBJ2-3; no clear D. Trimming removed 2 bases at V and 3 bases at J, with 9 bases between. Germline V gene lookup returns CDR1 MNHEY and CDR2 SVGAGI. The CDR3 is 14 amino acids. In DNA, the CDR3 is TGTGCCAGCAGTTACGGGGAAAGGACAGATACGCAGTATTTT. It encodes CASSYGERTDTQYF.

V is TRBV7-2 and J is TRBJ2-3; TRBD1 is a possible D gene (5 bases). Germline lookup yields CDR1 SGHTA and CDR2 FQGNSA. The CDR3 has 17 amino acids. Deletions cut 3 bases from V and 0 bases from J, with 16 bases between. CDR3 in amino acids: CASSLQGTRASTDTQYF. CDR3 DNA: TGTGCCAGCAGCTTGCAGGGAACTCGTGCTAGCACAGATACGCAGTATTTT. Full variable domain (rest looked up from reference TRBV7-2 and TRBJ2-3): GAGVSQSPSNKVTEKGKDVELRCDPISGHTALYWYRQSLGQGLEFLIYFQGNSAPDKSGLPSDRFSAERTGGSVSTLTIQRTQQEDSAVYLCASSLQGTRASTDTQYFGPGTRLTVL.

This clone has a handful of counts. The chain carries TRBV19 and TRBJ1-5, with D unclear. Germline-derived CDR1 and CDR2 are LNHDA and SQIVND (reference sequence). V shed 4 bases and J shed 1 base, with 14 bases lying between them. CDR3 length equals 16 residues. CDR3 sequence reads: CASSTLDMRSNQPQHF. The CDR3 nucleotides are TGTGCCAGTAGTACCCTCGACATGCGGAGCAATCAGCCCCAGCATTTT.

This clone showed up just once. The chain links TRBV11-2 to TRBJ2-1, with 10 bases fitting TRBD2. J gave up 2 bases and V 2 bases, and 3 bases lay outside the gene matches. This CDR3 has 16 amino acids. Germline V gene data show CDR1 as SGHAT and CDR2 as FQNNGV. The CDR3, as DNA: TGTGCCAGCAGCTTATCCGGACTAGCGGCCTACAATGAGCAGTTCTTC. Protein product: CASSLSGLAAYNEQFF.